Listed below are T cell receptor beta chains from one sample, sequenced in a study of control samples from healthy donors and cancer patients. Sequencing was performed with immunoSEQ multiplex PCR; in TCRdb, only in-frame clones are kept and a portion is missing. The profile shows about 110,000 clones, 75% to 90% of them singletons. What was sequenced was blood. The receptors were gathered from a woman aged 45-65 years in good health. Both conserved end residues are part of each CDR3. The D gene is left open where the match is weak. The size entry is marked missing in some rows and otherwise reads once, few, many or a size class.

-,TRBV18,TRBJ1-1,-,TGTGCCAGCTCCCAGGGACGAGGGAACACTGAAGCTTTCTTT,CASSQGRGNTEAFF
-,TRBV4-3,TRBJ2-3,-,TGCGCCAGCAGCCAAGGTCGGAGCAGCAATACGCAGTATTTT,CASSQGRSSNTQYF
-,TRBV19,TRBJ1-1,-,TGTGCCAGTAGTACGGGCCCGACTGAAGCTTTCTTT,CASSTGPTEAFF
-,TRBV19,TRBJ1-3,-,TGTGCCAGTAAGGGATGGGGGACAAGCTCTGGAAACACCATATATTTT,CASKGWGTSSGNTIYF
-,TRBV3-1/TRBV3-2,TRBJ2-1,-,TGTGCCAGCAGCCAAGCCCATGAGCAGTTCTTC,CASSQAHEQFF
-,TRBV15,TRBJ1-2,-,TGTGCCACCAGCAGCAGGGTAACCGGCTACACCTTC,CATSSRVTGYTF
TRBD1,TRBV27,TRBJ2-7,once,TGTGCCAGCAGTTTCACAGGGGGCGAAGCCTACGAGCAGTACTTC,CASSFTGGEAYEQYF
-,TRBV7-9,TRBJ2-7,-,TGTGCCAGCAGCAGCCGGGACCAGGACCCCAACGAGCAGTACTTC,CASSSRDQDPNEQYF
-,TRBV2,TRBJ1-3,-,TGTGCCCCCGCCCGACCATCTGGAAACACCATATATTTT,CAPARPSGNTIYF
TRBD1,TRBV10-2,TRBJ2-5,once,TGCGCCAGCAGGGCCTTAGGACAGGGCCAAGAGACCCAGTACTTC,CASRALGQGQETQYF
-,TRBV6-6,TRBJ1-2,-,TGTGCCAGCAGTCCACCGGACTCCAGCTATGGCTACACCTTC,CASSPPDSSYGYTF
-,TRBV2,TRBJ1-5,few,TGTGCCAGCAGGCCGGGGAGGGGAGGTCAGCCCCAGCATTTT,CASRPGRGGQPQHF
-,TRBV10-3,TRBJ2-2,-,TGTGCCATCAGTGACGCCGTTAGGGTGTTTTTT,CAISDAVRVFF
-,TRBV12-3/TRBV12-4,TRBJ1-1,-,TGTGCCAGCAGTTTAAATTACGGGGGAGCTTTCTTT,CASSLNYGGAFF
TRBD1,TRBV30,TRBJ1-5,-,TGTGCCTGGAGTGGGGGGACAGAGGGGCGGTTGCGCAATCAGCCCCAGCATTTT,CAWSGGTEGRLRNQPQHF
TRBD2,TRBV6-1,TRBJ2-1,-,TGTGCCAGCAGTGAGCATATAGCGGGAGGCTACAATGAGCAGTTCTTC,CASSEHIAGGYNEQFF
TRBD1,TRBV3-1/TRBV3-2,TRBJ1-2,-,TGTGCCAGCAGCCATGGGACAGACTATGGCTACACCTTC,CASSHGTDYGYTF
TRBD1,TRBV5-6,TRBJ2-3,-,TGTGCCAGCAGCATAGACAGGGAGATGGTGGATACGCAGTATTTT,CASSIDREMVDTQYF
TRBD2,TRBV7-9,TRBJ2-5,-,TGTGCCAGCAGCTTAGGACTAGCGGGAGTTCTAGAGACCCAGTACTTC,CASSLGLAGVLETQYF
-,TRBV9,TRBJ1-1,-,TGTGCCAGCAGTCCTGGGGGAGGGAGCACTGAAGCTTTCTTT,CASSPGGGSTEAFF
-,TRBV29-1,TRBJ1-2,-,TGCAGCGTTGCCGTCACGGAAGGCTACACCTTC,CSVAVTEGYTF
-,TRBV7-8,TRBJ2-2,-,TGTGCCAGCAGCCCATGGGGACAGAACACCGGGGAGCTGTTTTTT,CASSPWGQNTGELFF
-,TRBV7-2,TRBJ2-3,-,TGTGCCAGCAGCTTCGACGGGGGACAGGATACGCAGTATTTT,CASSFDGGQDTQYF
TRBD2,TRBV7-3,TRBJ2-5,-,TGTGCCAGCAGCCTAAACTCGGGGGGAAGCCAAGAGACCCAGTACTTC,CASSLNSGGSQETQYF
TRBD1,TRBV3-1/TRBV3-2,TRBJ2-5,-,TGTGCCAGCAGCCAAGATTTGGGACAGGGGCAAGAGACCCAGTACTTC,CASSQDLGQGQETQYF
TRBD2,TRBV9,TRBJ2-2,-,TGTGCCAGCAGCGACCGGGGAGGGGAAGCGAACACCGGGGAGCTGTTTTTT,CASSDRGGEANTGELFF
-,TRBV3-1/TRBV3-2,TRBJ1-1,-,TGTGCCAGCAGCTCCCGGGGGTCTAACACTGAAGCTTTCTTT,CASSSRGSNTEAFF
-,TRBV5-1,TRBJ1-5,once,TGCGCCAGCAGCTTAGAGGGGGTAGGGCAGCCCCAGCATTTT,CASSLEGVGQPQHF
TRBD2,TRBV13,TRBJ2-3,-,TGTGCCAGCAGCCCCCGACTAGCGGGGGAAGATACGCAGTATTTT,CASSPRLAGEDTQYF
-,TRBV28,TRBJ2-1,-,TGTGCCAGCAGTTTAGCGGCGACCTACAATGAGCAGTTCTTC,CASSLAATYNEQFF
-,TRBV7-8,TRBJ2-5,-,TGTGCCAGCAGCCGAGGGGGGTCCCAAGAGACCCAGTACTTC,CASSRGGSQETQYF
-,TRBV12-5,TRBJ2-1,-,TGTGCTAGTGGTAGAGGGCGCTCCTACAATGAGCAGTTCTTC,CASGRGRSYNEQFF
TRBD2,TRBV5-1,TRBJ2-1,-,TGCGCCAGCAGCTTAGCGGGGGGGCGAGTTAAGGATGAGCAGTTCTTC,CASSLAGGRVKDEQFF
-,TRBV7-3,TRBJ2-3,-,TGTGCCAGCAGCTCGAGCCCAGGGTCGCAGTATTTT,CASSSSPGSQYF
-,TRBV30,TRBJ1-4,-,TGTGCCTGGAGTGTGGGGGTTGAAAAACTGTTTTTT,CAWSVGVEKLFF
TRBD2,TRBV29-1,TRBJ2-1,-,TGCAGCGTTCCGACTAGCGGGAGTCTGAACAATGAGCAGTTCTTC,CSVPTSGSLNNEQFF
TRBD2,TRBV7-9,TRBJ2-3,-,TGTGCCAGCAGCTCCGGGGGGTCTAGCACAGATACGCAGTATTTT,CASSSGGSSTDTQYF
-,TRBV24-1,TRBJ1-2,-,TGTGCCACCAGTGATAACGGGCGCTATGGCTACACCTTC,CATSDNGRYGYTF